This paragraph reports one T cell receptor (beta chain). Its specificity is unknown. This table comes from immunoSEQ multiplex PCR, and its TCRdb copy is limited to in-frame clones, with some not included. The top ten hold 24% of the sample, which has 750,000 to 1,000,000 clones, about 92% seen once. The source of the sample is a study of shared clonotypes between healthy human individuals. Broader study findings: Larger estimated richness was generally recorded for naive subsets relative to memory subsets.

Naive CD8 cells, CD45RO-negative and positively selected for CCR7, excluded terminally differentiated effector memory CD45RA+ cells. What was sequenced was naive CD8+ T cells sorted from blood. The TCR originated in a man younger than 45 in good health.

CDR3 sequence reads: CASSPTGPYTGELFF. CDR3 DNA: TGTGCCAGCAGCCCGACGGGTCCCTACACCGGGGAGCTGTTTTTT. This sequence joins TRBV7-9 and TRBJ2-2; no clear D. V gave up 5 bases and J gave up 3 bases, with 13 bases separating them. Germline assignment: CDR1 SEHNR and CDR2 FQNEAQ (reference sequence). CDR3 length: 15 amino acids.